This T cell receptor (beta chain) originates from a study of blood T cell repertoires in COVID-19. Clones were sequenced by immunoSEQ multiplex PCR, and TCRdb holds only the in-frame ones, with some missing. The sample lists about 50,000 clones, over 75% occurring once. The length of the CDR3 is 17 residues. Germline CDR1 KGHDR, CDR2 SFDVKD. V trimming: 4 bases; J trimming: 8 bases; junction bases outside the gene matches: 14. The chain joins TRBV24-1 to TRBJ2-1, with 9 bases matching TRBD1. The material sequenced was peripheral blood. The TCR was taken from a human donor with active COVID-19. The donor label of this sample is uncertain. In DNA, the CDR3 is TGTGCCACCAGTGAACATCCCGGGACAGGGAGTTCTTATGAGCAGTTCTTC. It yields the protein CATSEHPGTGSSYEQFF.